This entry lists 9 T cell receptor beta chains sequenced from one sample in a study of cytomegalovirus exposure and HLA in healthy donors. It was with 60 Vbeta and 13 Jbeta primers that the PCR ran. The assay was immunoSEQ multiplex PCR, and TCRdb's table has in-frame clones only and misses some. Of 73,000 or so clones in the sample, just over 75% were seen once. The sample consisted of PBMCs. The receptors were sampled from a man between 50 and 59 years old in good health and CMV-seronegative.

The V call is TRBV28, the J call TRBJ1-1, with D possibly matching TRBD1 (5 bases). Trimming removed 1 base at V and 4 bases at J, with 16 bases between. There are 16 residues in the CDR3. Germline-derived CDR1 and CDR2 are MDHEN and SYDVKM. Here the CDR3 DNA reads TGTGCCAGCAGTTTATCCAAAAAGACGGGGGGCACTGAAGCTTTCTTT. Protein sequence: CASSLSKKTGGTEAFF.

The rearrangement joins TRBV7-8 to TRBJ1-5; D might be TRBD1 (6 bases). Trimming shortened V by 2 bases and J by 5 bases, and 16 bases separated the two germline ends. CDR3 length: 16 amino acids. Per the germline V gene, CDR1 is SGHVS and CDR2 is FQNEAQ. CDR3 region: CASSLTGTPLDQPQHF. The CDR3 coding sequence is TGTGCCAGCAGCTTAACCGGGACACCCCTGGATCAGCCCCAGCATTTT.

A few counts support this clone. The CDR3 nucleotides read TGTGCCAGCAGCCAACTAGCGGGGGGTTACAATGAGCAGTTCTTC. Translating it yields CASSQLAGGYNEQFF. The chain has TRBV7-3 and TRBJ2-1; 12 nucleotides match TRBD2. The V gene end was trimmed by 5 bases and the J gene end by 4 bases; junction bases not matched to a gene: 3. The CDR3 totals 15 residues. Per germline, CDR1 SGHTA and CDR2 FQGTGA.

The gene calls are TRBV7-9 and TRBJ2-1, with 8 bases lining up with TRBD1. The germline gives CDR1 SEHNR, CDR2 FQNEAQ (reference sequence). This CDR3 region has 14 residues. The V gene end was trimmed by 5 bases and the J gene end by 7 bases; junction bases not matched to a gene: 7. The CDR3 DNA reads as TGTGCCAGCAGCGGCGGACAGGGACGGAATGAGCAGTTCTTC. It translates to CASSGGQGRNEQFF. The full variable domain, rest sourced from reference TRBV7-9 and TRBJ2-1, is DTGVSQNPRHKITKRGQNVTFRCDPISEHNRLYWYRQTLGQGPEFLTYFQNEAQLEKSRLLSDRFSAERPKGSFSTLEIQRTEQGDSAMYLCASSGGQGRNEQFFGPGTRLTVL.

The chain uses TRBV15 and TRBJ2-1, with 7 positions matching TRBD1. This CDR3 comprises 15 residues. Germline-derived CDR1 and CDR2 are LNHNV and YYDKDF (reference sequence). J was trimmed by 4 bases and V by 1 base; bases with no gene match: 4. CDR3 residues: CATSRGQGQYNEQFF. As DNA, the CDR3 is TGTGCCACCAGCAGAGGACAGGGTCAGTACAATGAGCAGTTCTTC.

This chain joins TRBV10-1 and TRBJ2-3; 7 bases are a match to TRBD2. Germline loops: CDR1 WNHNN, CDR2 SYGVQD (reference sequence). V lost 4 bases to trimming and J lost 3 bases; unmatched junction nucleotides: 4. The CDR3 totals 14 residues. The CDR3 bases are TGCGCCAGCAGTGTTCGCGGGAGTACAGATACGCAGTATTTT. Translated: CASSVRGSTDTQYF.

This clone has just a few counts. V and J are TRBV12-5 and TRBJ1-1; D not resolved. The CDR3 is made up of 13 amino acids. Germline CDR1 LGHNT, CDR2 FRNRAP. Trimming removed 7 bases at V and 1 base at J, with 10 bases between. CDR3 coding DNA: TGTGCTAGTGCCCCAATGAGGAACACTGAAGCTTTCTTT. Encoded protein: CASAPMRNTEAFF.

The chain has TRBV27 and TRBJ2-1, with 8 bases that match TRBD2. Germline V CDR1 and CDR2: MNHEY, SMNVEV (reference sequence). Germline trimming cut 5 bases from V and 2 bases from J; bases unmatched to any gene: 5. CDR3 size: 15 residues. The CDR3 coding sequence is TGTGCCAGCAGTCTGGCAGCGGGAGCCTACAATGAGCAGTTCTTC. As protein: CASSLAAGAYNEQFF.

The chain has TRBV6-4 and TRBJ2-1; 7 bases align to TRBD1. J gave up 6 bases and V 4 bases, and 6 bases lay outside the gene matches. The CDR3 is 14 residues long. The V gene's germline CDR1 is MRHNA and CDR2 SNTAGT. CDR3: CASSGDSASNEQFF. CDR3 DNA sequence: TGTGCCAGCAGTGGGGACAGCGCCAGCAATGAGCAGTTCTTC.